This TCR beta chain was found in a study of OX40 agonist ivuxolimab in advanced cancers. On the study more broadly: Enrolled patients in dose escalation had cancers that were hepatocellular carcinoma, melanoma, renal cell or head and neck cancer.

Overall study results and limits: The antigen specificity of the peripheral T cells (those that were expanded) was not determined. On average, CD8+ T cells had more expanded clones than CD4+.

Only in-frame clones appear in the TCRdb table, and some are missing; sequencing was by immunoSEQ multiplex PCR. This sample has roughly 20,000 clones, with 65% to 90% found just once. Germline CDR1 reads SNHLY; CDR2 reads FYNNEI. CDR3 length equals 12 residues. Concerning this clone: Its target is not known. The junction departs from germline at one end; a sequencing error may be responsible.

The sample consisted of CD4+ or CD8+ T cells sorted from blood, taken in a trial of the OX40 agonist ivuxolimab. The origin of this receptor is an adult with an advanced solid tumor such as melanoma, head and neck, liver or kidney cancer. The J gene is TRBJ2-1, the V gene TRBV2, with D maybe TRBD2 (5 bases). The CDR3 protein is CASSEADTPGVF. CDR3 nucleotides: TGTGCCAGCAGTGAGGCCGACACCCCCGGGGTCTTC.